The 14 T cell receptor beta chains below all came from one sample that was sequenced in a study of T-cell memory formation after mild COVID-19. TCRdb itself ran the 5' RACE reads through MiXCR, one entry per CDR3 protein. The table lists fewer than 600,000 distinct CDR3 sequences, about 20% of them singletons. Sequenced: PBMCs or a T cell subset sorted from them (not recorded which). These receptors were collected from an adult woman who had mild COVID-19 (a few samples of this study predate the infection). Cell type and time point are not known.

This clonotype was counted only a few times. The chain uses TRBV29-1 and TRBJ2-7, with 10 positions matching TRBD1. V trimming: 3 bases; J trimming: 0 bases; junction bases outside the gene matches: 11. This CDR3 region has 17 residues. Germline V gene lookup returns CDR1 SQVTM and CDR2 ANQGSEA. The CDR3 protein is CSVDGTGEIGSSYEQYF. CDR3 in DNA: TGCAGCGTTGATGGGACAGGGGAAATCGGAAGCTCCTACGAGCAGTACTTC.

The CDR3 DNA follows: TGTGCCAGCAGTGCAAAGGGACATAACACTGAAGCTTTCTTT. This gives the protein CASSAKGHNTEAFF. This chain joins TRBV6-4 and TRBJ1-1; tentative D call: TRBD1 (6 bases). This CDR3 has 14 amino acids. CDR1 and CDR2 (germline): MRHNA, SNTAGT. The ends were cut back, 4 bases at V and 2 bases at J, with 11 bases in the middle.

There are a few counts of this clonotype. CDR3 loop: CASSQSKQAWDEQFF. CDR3 nucleotides: TGCGCCAGCAGTCAATCGAAGCAAGCTTGGGATGAGCAGTTCTTC. The chain combines TRBV23-1 with TRBJ2-1; D is ambiguous. TRBV23-1 falls under the ORF class, with uncertain function. The CDR3 sequence is 15 residues long. The germline V and J ends were trimmed by 0 bases and 8 bases, with 14 bases remaining between them.

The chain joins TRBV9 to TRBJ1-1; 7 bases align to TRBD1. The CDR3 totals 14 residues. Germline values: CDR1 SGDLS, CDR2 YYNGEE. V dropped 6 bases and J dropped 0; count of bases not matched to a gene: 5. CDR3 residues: CASTEGALNTEAFF. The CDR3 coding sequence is TGTGCCAGCACTGAGGGGGCCCTGAACACTGAAGCTTTCTTT. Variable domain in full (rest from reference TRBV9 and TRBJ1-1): DSGVTQTPKHLITATGQRVTLRCSPRSGDLSVYWYQQSLDQGLQFLIQYYNGEERAKGNILERFSAQQFPDLHSELNLSSLELGDSALYFCASTEGALNTEAFFGQGTRLTVV.

The CDR3 DNA is TGTGCCAGCAGCTCCCAGAAGGCCACAGGGTGGGTGAATGGCTACACCTTC. Encoded protein: CASSSQKATGWVNGYTF. The chain recombines TRBV7-9 with TRBJ1-2; a weak D match, TRBD1 (6 bases). Germline CDR1 SEHNR, CDR2 FQNEAQ (reference sequence). This CDR3 spans 17 amino acids. V was clipped by 4 bases and J by 6 bases, with 24 bases between them.

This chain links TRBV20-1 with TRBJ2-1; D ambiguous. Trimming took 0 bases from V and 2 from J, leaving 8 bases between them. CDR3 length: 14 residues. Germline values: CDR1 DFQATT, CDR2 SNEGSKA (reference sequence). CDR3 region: CSAREGTPYNEQFF. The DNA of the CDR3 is TGCAGTGCTAGAGAAGGTACCCCCTACAATGAGCAGTTCTTC.

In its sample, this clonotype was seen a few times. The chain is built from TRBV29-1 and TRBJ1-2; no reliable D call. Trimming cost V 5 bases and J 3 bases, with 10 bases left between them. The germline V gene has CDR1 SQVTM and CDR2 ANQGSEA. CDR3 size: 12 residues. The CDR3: CSVLADDYGYTF. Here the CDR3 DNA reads TGCAGCGTTTTGGCGGATGACTATGGCTACACCTTC.

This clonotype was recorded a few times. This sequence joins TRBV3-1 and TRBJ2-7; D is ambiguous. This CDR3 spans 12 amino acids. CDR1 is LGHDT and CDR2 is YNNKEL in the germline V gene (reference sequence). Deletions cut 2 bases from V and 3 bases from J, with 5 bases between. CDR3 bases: TGTGCCAGCAGCCAATTTGGCTACGAGCAGTACTTC. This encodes CASSQFGYEQYF.

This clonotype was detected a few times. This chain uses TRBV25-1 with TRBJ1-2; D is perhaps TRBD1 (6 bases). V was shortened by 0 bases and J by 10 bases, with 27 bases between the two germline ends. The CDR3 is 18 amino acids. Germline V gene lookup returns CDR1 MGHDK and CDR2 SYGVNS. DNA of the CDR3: TGTGCCAGCAGTGAATATTTCTTGGTGCGAGCGGATCCGGGGGCCTACACCTTC. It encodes CASSEYFLVRADPGAYTF.

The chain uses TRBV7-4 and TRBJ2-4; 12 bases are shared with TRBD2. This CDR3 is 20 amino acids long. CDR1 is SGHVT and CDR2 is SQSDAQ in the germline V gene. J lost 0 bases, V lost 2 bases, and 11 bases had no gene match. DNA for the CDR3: TGTGCCAGCAGCTTAATCCTAGCGGGAGGGCCGACCATAGCCAAAAACATTCAGTACTTC. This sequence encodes CASSLILAGGPTIAKNIQYF.

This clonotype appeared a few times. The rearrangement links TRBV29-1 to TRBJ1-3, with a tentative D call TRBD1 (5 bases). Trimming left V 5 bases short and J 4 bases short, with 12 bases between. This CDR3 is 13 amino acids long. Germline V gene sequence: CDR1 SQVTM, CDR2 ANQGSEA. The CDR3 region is CSVSGVMGNTIYF. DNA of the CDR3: TGCAGCGTTTCGGGGGTAATGGGAAACACCATATATTTT.

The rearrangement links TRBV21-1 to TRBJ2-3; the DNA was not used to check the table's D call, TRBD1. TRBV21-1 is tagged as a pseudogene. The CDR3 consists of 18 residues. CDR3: CASSNPQVRAGGTDTQCF. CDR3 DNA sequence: TGTGCCAGCAGCAACCCCCAGGTGCGGGCTGGTGGCACAGATACGCAGTGTTTT.

The CDR3 sequence: CASSLDPDRNTYNEQFF. As DNA, the CDR3 is TGTGCCAGCAGCTTGGACCCGGACAGGAATACCTACAATGAGCAGTTCTTC. This rearrangement joins TRBV11-1 to TRBJ2-1; 7 bases align to TRBD1. V trimming: 3 bases; J trimming: 2 bases; junction bases outside the gene matches: 10. The V gene's germline CDR1 is SGHAT and CDR2 FQDESV (reference sequence). This CDR3 region has 17 residues.

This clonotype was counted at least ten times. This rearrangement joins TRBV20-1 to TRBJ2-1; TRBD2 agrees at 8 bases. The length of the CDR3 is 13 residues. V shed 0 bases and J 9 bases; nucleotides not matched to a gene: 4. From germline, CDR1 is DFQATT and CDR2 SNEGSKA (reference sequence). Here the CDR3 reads CSARDSLAGEQFF. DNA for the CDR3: TGCAGTGCTAGAGATTCCCTAGCGGGTGAGCAGTTCTTC.